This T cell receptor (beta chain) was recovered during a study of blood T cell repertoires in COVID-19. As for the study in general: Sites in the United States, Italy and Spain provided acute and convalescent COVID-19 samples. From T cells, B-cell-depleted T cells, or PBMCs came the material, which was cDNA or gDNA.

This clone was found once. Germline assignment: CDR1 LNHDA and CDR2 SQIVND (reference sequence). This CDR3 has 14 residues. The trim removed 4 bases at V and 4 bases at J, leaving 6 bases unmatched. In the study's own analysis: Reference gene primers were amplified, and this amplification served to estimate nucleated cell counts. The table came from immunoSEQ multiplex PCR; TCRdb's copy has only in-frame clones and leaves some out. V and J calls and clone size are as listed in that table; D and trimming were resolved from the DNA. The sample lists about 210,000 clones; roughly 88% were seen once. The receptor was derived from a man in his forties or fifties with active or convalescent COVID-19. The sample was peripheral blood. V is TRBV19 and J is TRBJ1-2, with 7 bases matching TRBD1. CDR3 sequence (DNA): TGTGCCAGTAGTAACCGGGACAGCCGCTATGGCTACACCTTC. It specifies CASSNRDSRYGYTF.